These 20 T cell receptor beta chains share one sample of origin, sequenced in a study of blood T cells in healthy people across ages. With a J-beta primer mix and a sample-barcoded 5' primer, a second PCR ran about 7 to 11 cycles. TCRdb passed the 5' RACE reads through MiXCR, listing each CDR3 protein once. Of about 600,000 distinct CDR3 sequences listed, 40% to 50% are singletons. Sequencing was carried out using blood. The receptors shown here come from a man older than 75 in good health.

This clonotype was detected a few times. The rearrangement links TRBV6-6 to TRBJ1-1; tentative D call: TRBD1 (5 bases). The CDR3 is 13 residues long. Germline-derived CDR1 and CDR2 are MNHNY and SVGAGI (reference sequence). V gave up 7 bases and J gave up 7 bases, with 16 bases separating them. CDR3 sequence (DNA): TGTGCCAGCACCCCGGGGGGGTTTGGTGAAGCTTTCTTT. It is translated as CASTPGGFGEAFF.

The chain recombines TRBV7-2 with TRBJ2-7; a weak D match, TRBD1 (6 bases). Looked up from germline, CDR1 is SGHTA and CDR2 is FQGNSA. The CDR3 covers 19 residues. Trimming shortened V by 3 bases and J by 2 bases, and 26 bases separated the two germline ends. In DNA form, the CDR3 reads TGTGCCAGCAGCTTTACACAGGGATCTCGTCCTCGAGTTCCCTACGAGCAGTACTTC. Encoded protein: CASSFTQGSRPRVPYEQYF.

This chain joins TRBV5-1 and TRBJ1-1; D is undetermined. Germline loops: CDR1 SGHRS, CDR2 YFSETQ. V was shortened by 0 bases and J by 1 base, with 7 bases between the two germline ends. The CDR3 is 14 amino acids. The CDR3 nucleotides read TGCGCCAGCAGCTTGGCTTCCAGGAACACTGAAGCTTTCTTT. Its protein is CASSLASRNTEAFF.

The V gene is TRBV6-2 or TRBV6-3, the J gene TRBJ2-1, with 9 bases aligning to TRBD2. CDR3 length: 21 residues. V lost 0 bases, J lost 4 bases, and 19 bases stayed unmatched. Germline loops: CDR1 MNHEY, CDR2 SVGEGT. The CDR3 DNA sequence: TGTGCCAGCAGTTACTCTCTATTTCGGCGGGGGGGCAGGTTGGGATACAATGAGCAGTTCTTC. Translating it yields CASSYSLFRRGGRLGYNEQFF.

In this sample, this clonotype turned up a few times. The chain couples TRBV4-3 to TRBJ2-7; 9 nucleotides align to TRBD1. Germline assignment: CDR1 LGHNA and CDR2 YSLEER. With 1 base clipped from V and 3 bases from J, the junction kept 4 bases outside the gene matches. The CDR3 sequence is 15 residues long. The CDR3 DNA is TGCGCCAGCAGCCAAGTCCGGGACAGGGACTACGAGCAGTACTTC. This sequence encodes CASSQVRDRDYEQYF.

The chain combines TRBV7-2 with TRBJ2-3; 11 bases match TRBD2. The V gene end was trimmed by 3 bases and the J gene end by 5 bases; junction bases not matched to a gene: 4. Germline CDR1 is SGHTA and CDR2 is FQGNSA. This CDR3 contains 15 residues. DNA of the CDR3: TGTGCCAGCAGCTTCCATAGCGGGAGGGAAGATACGCAGTATTTT. It translates to CASSFHSGREDTQYF.

V usage is TRBV3-1 and J usage is TRBJ2-4; D is uncertain. The J call may be in error: the DNA end matches TRBJ2-7 better. The CDR3 sequence is 14 residues long. Per the germline V gene, CDR1 is LGHDT and CDR2 is YNNKEL (reference sequence). The CDR3 DNA follows: TGTGCCAGCAGCCAAGAGCTGGCCTCCTACGAGCAGTACTTC. It specifies CASSQELASYEQYF.

Of note for this clonotype: This likely reflects a read error, since a far larger clone is one base away. The chain is built from TRBV5-1 and TRBJ2-5; D not certain. Germline loops: CDR1 SGHRS, CDR2 YFSETQ. The CDR3 covers 11 residues. V was trimmed by 1 base and J by 11 bases, leaving 9 bases between them. Here the CDR3 reads CASSLHNEQYF. The DNA of the CDR3 is TGCGCCAGCAGCTTGCACAATGAGCAGTACTTC.

This chain uses TRBV7-3 with TRBJ2-1, with 9 bases fitting TRBD1. In germline, CDR1 is SGHTA, CDR2 FQGTGA. The CDR3 extends over 17 amino acids. Trimming took 3 bases from V and 7 from J; bases not matched to a gene: 13. The CDR3 reads CASSFTVGTGFRNEQFF. CDR3 in DNA: TGTGCCAGCAGCTTCACAGTCGGGACAGGGTTTAGGAATGAGCAGTTCTTC.

This chain uses TRBV7-9 with TRBJ2-1, with D possibly matching TRBD1 (5 bases). Trimming cost V 5 bases and J 6 bases, with 11 bases left between them. The CDR3 is made up of 13 amino acids. Germline CDR1 and CDR2: SEHNR and FQNEAQ (reference sequence). CDR3 sequence reads: CASSATAINEQFF. The CDR3 nucleotides are TGTGCCAGCAGCGCGACAGCCATCAATGAGCAGTTCTTC.

V and J are TRBV6-5 and TRBJ1-1, with D perhaps TRBD1 (5 bases). CDR1 and CDR2 from the germline V gene are MNHEY and SVGAGI. Deletions cut 2 bases from V and 1 base from J, with 14 bases between. The CDR3 spans 16 residues. CDR3: CASSYGGTVGNTEAFF. The CDR3 DNA sequence: TGTGCCAGCAGTTACGGGGGGACGGTTGGGAACACTGAAGCTTTCTTT.

This clonotype was seen more than once but under ten times. This chain joins TRBV20-1 and TRBJ2-1; 11 bases are shared with TRBD2. V dropped 6 bases and J dropped 9; count of bases not matched to a gene: 10. Germline CDR1 and CDR2: DFQATT and SNEGSKA (reference sequence). The CDR3 contains 14 residues. CDR3 bases: TGCAGTGCAACGGGGGCTAGCGGGAGGTTTGAGCAGTTCTTC. Translation: CSATGASGRFEQFF.

The V and J genes are TRBV10-3 and TRBJ1-6; possibly TRBD1 for D (5 bases). The CDR3 sequence is 14 residues long. CDR1 and CDR2 (germline): ENHRY, SYGVKD. Trimming removed 3 bases at V and 4 bases at J, with 7 bases between. The CDR3 sequence is CAISEEGYNSPLHF. The CDR3 nucleotides read TGTGCCATCAGTGAAGAGGGGTATAATTCACCCCTCCACTTT.

This chain links TRBV7-9 with TRBJ1-6; tentative D call: TRBD1 (6 bases). The V end lost 5 bases, the J end lost 9 bases, and 11 bases lay between the germline ends. CDR1 and CDR2 (germline): SEHNR, FQNEAQ (reference sequence). The CDR3 covers 13 residues. CDR3 sequence reads: CASSNTGISPLHF. CDR3 in DNA: TGTGCCAGCAGCAACACAGGGATTTCACCCCTCCACTTT. The full variable domain, rest sourced from reference TRBV7-9 and TRBJ1-6, is DTGVSQNPRHKITKRGQNVTFRCDPISEHNRLYWYRQTLGQGPEFLTYFQNEAQLEKSRLLSDRFSAERPKGSFSTLEIQRTEQGDSAMYLCASSNTGISPLHFGNGTRLTVT.

This clonotype has a handful of counts. This chain joins TRBV20-1 and TRBJ2-1, with 9 bases fitting TRBD1. Germline CDR1 DFQATT, CDR2 SNEGSKA (reference sequence). The V and J ends lost 6 bases and 4 bases, in that order; junction bases with no gene match: 10. The CDR3 loop spans 15 amino acids. The CDR3 DNA sequence: TGCAGTGCCCAACCAGGGACAGGGAGATACAATGAGCAGTTCTTC. Amino acids: CSAQPGTGRYNEQFF.

This clonotype has more than one count but fewer than ten. The chain uses TRBV12-5 and TRBJ2-1, with no clear D. The ends were cut back, 6 bases at V and 6 bases at J, with 9 bases in the middle. The V gene's germline CDR1 is LGHNT and CDR2 FRNRAP. The CDR3 has 12 residues. DNA for the CDR3: TGTGCTAGTGGATGGACGGCCAATGAGCAGTTCTTC. Its translation: CASGWTANEQFF.

Only a few counts were recorded for this clonotype. The chain combines TRBV5-5 with TRBJ2-7; TRBD2 matches at 8 bases. The CDR3 has 20 amino acids. Trimming at V came to 2 bases and at J to 4 bases, leaving 23 bases not matched to a gene. Germline V CDR1 and CDR2: SGHKS, YYEKEE (reference sequence). For the CDR3, the DNA is TGTGCCAGCAGCTTAGGATTGGTGCGGGAGGCAGTCGGCGTACTTTACGAGCAGTACTTC. It yields the protein CASSLGLVREAVGVLYEQYF.

The genes are TRBV5-6 and TRBJ2-1, with D perhaps matching TRBD2 (6 bases). The end of the DNA fits TRBJ2-7 better, so the J call may be wrong. This CDR3 contains 14 residues. Germline V CDR1 and CDR2: SGHDT, YYEEEE. The CDR3 protein is CASSTMDYDNEQYF. CDR3 in DNA: TGTGCCAGCAGCACTATGGACTATGACAATGAGCAGTACTTC.

This chain uses TRBV6-2 or TRBV6-3 with TRBJ1-5; TRBD1 is a possible D gene (5 bases). This CDR3 is built from 14 residues. Germline V gene lookup returns CDR1 MNHEY and CDR2 SVGEGT. The V end was cut by 5 bases, the J end by 7 bases, with 15 bases between. CDR3 DNA sequence: TGTGCCAGCAGTGGGGCCAATTTGGGCCAGCCCCAGCATTTT. Protein sequence: CASSGANLGQPQHF.

This clonotype was observed a handful of times. CDR3 in amino acids: CASSKVGLHPTYEQYF. CDR3 coding DNA: TGTGCCAGCAGCAAAGTAGGACTCCACCCAACCTACGAGCAGTACTTC. This sequence joins TRBV21-1 and TRBJ2-7; the table's D call of TRBD2 was not tested on the DNA. TRBV21-1 has pseudogene status. CDR3 length equals 16 residues.